This T cell receptor (beta chain) was sequenced in a study of T cell changes during pregnancy in multiple sclerosis. Libraries were prepared by immunoSEQ multiplex PCR; TCRdb keeps only in-frame clonotypes and omits some of them. The repertoire includes tens of thousands of clones, about 91% of them detected once, and about 1.2% sits in the top ten. Germline CDR1 SGDLS, CDR2 YYNGEE. There are 19 residues in the CDR3. V lost 0 bases, J lost 0 bases, and 12 bases stayed unmatched. This sequence was found in a female donor in good health, enrolled as a control in a pregnancy study. Specimen: peripheral blood, collected after pregnancy. The chain recombines TRBV9 with TRBJ2-1; 7 bases map to TRBD2. CDR3 DNA sequence: TGTGCCAGCAGCGTAGGTGCTAGCGGTTACCAGAGCTCCTACAATGAGCAGTTCTTC. Its translation: CASSVGASGYQSSYNEQFF.